This T cell receptor beta chain was sequenced during a study of T cell responses to AZD1222 COVID-19 vaccine. Trimming took off 0 bases at V and 6 bases at J, with 8 bases between the two ends. CDR1 is MNHEY, CDR2 SVGEGT, per germline. This CDR3 region has 13 residues. The data were produced by immunoSEQ multiplex PCR, yet TCRdb's version contains in-frame clones alone and is incomplete. The sample lists around 120,000 clones, more than 70% occurring once. This TCR derives from an adult in good health. The chain recombines TRBV6-2 or TRBV6-3 with TRBJ1-1; TRBD1 is a possible D gene (5 bases). The sample here was peripheral blood, taken on day 0 of AZD1222 vaccination. CDR3 DNA sequence: TGTGCCAGCAGTTACTCGAGGGGCTCTGAAGCTTTCTTT. Translating gives CASSYSRGSEAFF.